These T cell receptor beta chains were read from a single sample in a study of T-cell memory formation after mild COVID-19. One entry per CDR3 protein, called by TCRdb with MiXCR from the 5' RACE reads. The sample yields hundreds of thousands of distinct CDR3 sequences, less than 25% seen once. The sample consisted of PBMCs or a T cell subset sorted from them (not recorded which). These receptors originate from an adult woman who had mild COVID-19 (a few samples of this study predate the infection). Cell type and time point are not known. Each CDR3 is given with its conserved first and last residue. Fields, in order: J gene, D gene, clone size, V gene, CDR3 protein, CDR3 DNA. A D gene is named only where the DNA matches it firmly. A row's size may be missing; if present it is once, few, many or a size class.

j_call: TRBJ2-1; d_call: -; clone_size: many; v_call: TRBV7-9; cdr3_aa: CASSLGDEQFF; cdr3_nt: TGTGCCAGCAGCTTAGGGGATGAGCAGTTCTTC
j_call: TRBJ2-7; d_call: TRBD2; clone_size: many; v_call: TRBV5-4; cdr3_aa: CASSLAVGRGPAYEQYF; cdr3_nt: TGTGCCAGCAGCTTGGCAGTTGGGAGGGGACCAGCCTACGAGCAGTACTTC
j_call: TRBJ2-7; d_call: TRBD2; clone_size: few; v_call: TRBV5-4; cdr3_aa: CASSPGTSGGFSYEQYF; cdr3_nt: TGTGCCAGCAGCCCCGGGACTAGCGGGGGCTTCTCCTACGAGCAGTACTTC
j_call: TRBJ2-3; d_call: TRBD2; clone_size: few; v_call: TRBV9; cdr3_aa: CASSPLQSSGRADTQYF; cdr3_nt: TGTGCCAGCAGCCCACTTCAATCTAGCGGGAGAGCAGATACGCAGTATTTT
j_call: TRBJ2-1; d_call: TRBD2; clone_size: many; v_call: TRBV6-5; cdr3_aa: CASSRNVLARYNEQFF; cdr3_nt: TGTGCCAGCAGCCGAAATGTACTAGCGCGCTACAATGAGCAGTTCTTC
j_call: TRBJ2-2; d_call: -; clone_size: -; v_call: TRBV5-1; cdr3_aa: CASSLVGMDGELFF; cdr3_nt: TGCGCCAGCAGCTTGGTGGGTATGGACGGGGAGCTGTTTTTT
j_call: TRBJ1-6; d_call: TRBD1; clone_size: many; v_call: TRBV7-9; cdr3_aa: CASSPWTGNNSPLHF; cdr3_nt: TGTGCCAGCAGCCCCTGGACAGGGAATAATTCACCCCTCCACTTT
j_call: TRBJ2-1; d_call: TRBD2; clone_size: few; v_call: TRBV7-2; cdr3_aa: CASSLAGASGPAGGNEQFF; cdr3_nt: TGTGCCAGCAGCTTAGCGGGGGCTAGCGGGCCCGCGGGGGGCAATGAGCAGTTCTTC
j_call: TRBJ1-2; d_call: -; clone_size: few; v_call: TRBV3-1; cdr3_aa: CASTVNRHLANYGYTF; cdr3_nt: TGTGCCAGCACCGTAAACCGACACCTCGCTAACTATGGCTACACCTTC
j_call: TRBJ1-2; d_call: TRBD1; clone_size: few; v_call: TRBV7-9; cdr3_aa: CASSSDRDGYTF; cdr3_nt: TGTGCCAGCAGCTCGGACAGGGATGGCTACACCTTC
j_call: TRBJ2-7; d_call: TRBD1; clone_size: -; v_call: TRBV2; cdr3_aa: CASSEGQGSLSEQYF; cdr3_nt: TGTGCCAGCAGTGAAGGACAGGGGAGTCTCTCCGAGCAGTACTTC
j_call: TRBJ2-7; d_call: TRBD1; clone_size: many; v_call: TRBV7-9; cdr3_aa: CAIRAAGGYEQYF; cdr3_nt: TGTGCCATCCGAGCGGCAGGGGGCTACGAGCAGTACTTC
j_call: TRBJ2-2; d_call: TRBD1; clone_size: -; v_call: TRBV7-9; cdr3_aa: CASSYRGNTGELFF; cdr3_nt: TGTGCCAGCAGCTACAGGGGAAACACCGGGGAGCTGTTTTTT
j_call: TRBJ2-5; d_call: -; clone_size: -; v_call: TRBV2; cdr3_aa: CATGGTQYF; cdr3_nt: TGTGCCACTGGGGGGACCCAGTACTTC
j_call: TRBJ2-1; d_call: TRBD2; clone_size: few; v_call: TRBV9; cdr3_aa: CASSLTPANGRVNEQFF; cdr3_nt: TGTGCCAGCAGCCTCACCCCTGCTAACGGGAGGGTGAATGAGCAGTTCTTC
j_call: TRBJ2-2; d_call: TRBD2; clone_size: -; v_call: TRBV28; cdr3_aa: CASSRSGGTNTGELFF; cdr3_nt: TGTGCCAGCAGTCGTAGCGGGGGGACGAACACCGGGGAGCTGTTTTTT
j_call: TRBJ2-6; d_call: -; clone_size: -; v_call: TRBV24-1; cdr3_aa: CATSFYTASGANVLTF; cdr3_nt: TGTGCCACCAGTTTTTATACAGCCTCTGGGGCCAACGTCCTGACTTTC
j_call: TRBJ2-1; d_call: -; clone_size: -; v_call: TRBV5-4; cdr3_aa: CASRLPQGNEQFF; cdr3_nt: TGTGCCAGCAGGCTTCCTCAGGGCAATGAGCAGTTCTTC
j_call: TRBJ1-1; d_call: -; clone_size: many; v_call: TRBV20-1; cdr3_aa: CSARDLVNTEAFF; cdr3_nt: TGCAGTGCTAGAGATCTGGTTAACACTGAAGCTTTCTTT
j_call: TRBJ2-5; d_call: -; clone_size: -; v_call: TRBV5-6; cdr3_aa: CASSLGLTRETQYF; cdr3_nt: TGTGCCAGCAGCTTAGGGCTAACTCGGGAGACCCAGTACTTC
j_call: TRBJ1-2; d_call: -; clone_size: once; v_call: TRBV19; cdr3_aa: CASSIGGAPINYGYTF; cdr3_nt: TGTGCCAGTAGTATTGGAGGGGCGCCGATAAACTATGGCTACACCTTC
j_call: TRBJ2-4; d_call: -; clone_size: few; v_call: TRBV25-1; cdr3_aa: CASSVSVGIQYF; cdr3_nt: TGTGCCAGCAGTGTCTCTGTGGGCATTCAGTACTTC
j_call: TRBJ1-1; d_call: -; clone_size: -; v_call: TRBV18; cdr3_aa: CASSQLDTLNTEAFF; cdr3_nt: TGTGCCAGCTCCCAACTAGACACCCTGAACACTGAAGCTTTCTTT
j_call: TRBJ2-7; d_call: TRBD1; clone_size: -; v_call: TRBV20-1; cdr3_aa: CSARDRGFRGLDEQYF; cdr3_nt: TGCAGTGCTAGAGATCGTGGTTTCAGGGGGCTGGACGAGCAGTACTTC
j_call: TRBJ2-1; d_call: TRBD2; clone_size: few; v_call: TRBV5-1; cdr3_aa: CASSLPTSGVLHEQFF; cdr3_nt: TGCGCCAGCAGCTTACCCACTAGCGGGGTGTTGCATGAGCAGTTCTTC
j_call: TRBJ2-7; d_call: -; clone_size: few; v_call: TRBV5-4; cdr3_aa: CASSVGWGKGSTTYEQYF; cdr3_nt: TGTGCCAGCAGCGTGGGTTGGGGAAAAGGCAGTACCACCTACGAGCAGTACTTC
j_call: TRBJ1-1; d_call: -; clone_size: few; v_call: TRBV12-3/TRBV12-4; cdr3_aa: CASSFITEAFF; cdr3_nt: TGTGCCAGCAGTTTTATTACCGAAGCTTTCTTT
j_call: TRBJ2-5; d_call: -; clone_size: many; v_call: TRBV5-1; cdr3_aa: CASSLTGLQETQYF; cdr3_nt: TGCGCCAGCAGCTTGACAGGGCTCCAAGAGACCCAGTACTTC
j_call: TRBJ2-1; d_call: TRBD2; clone_size: few; v_call: TRBV20-1; cdr3_aa: CSASNPGEERGSNEQFF; cdr3_nt: TGCAGTGCTAGTAACCCTGGGGAGGAGCGGGGCTCCAATGAGCAGTTCTTC
j_call: TRBJ2-2; d_call: -; clone_size: -; v_call: TRBV6-5; cdr3_aa: CASSNLWGVSPGELFF; cdr3_nt: TGTGCCAGCAGCAATCTCTGGGGGGTATCCCCCGGGGAGCTGTTTTTT
j_call: TRBJ2-1; d_call: TRBD2; clone_size: few; v_call: TRBV20-1; cdr3_aa: CSARDGASGNDEQFF; cdr3_nt: TGCAGTGCTAGAGATGGGGCTAGCGGGAACGATGAGCAGTTCTTC
j_call: TRBJ1-2; d_call: -; clone_size: -; v_call: TRBV6-2/TRBV6-3; cdr3_aa: CASSYVGGRYGYTF; cdr3_nt: TGTGCCAGCAGTTACGTCGGGGGTCGGTATGGCTACACCTTC
j_call: TRBJ2-5; d_call: TRBD2; clone_size: few; v_call: TRBV14; cdr3_aa: CASSHLPGGQETQYF; cdr3_nt: TGTGCCAGCAGCCACCTGCCGGGGGGACAAGAGACCCAGTACTTC
j_call: TRBJ2-7; d_call: -; clone_size: few; v_call: TRBV5-1; cdr3_aa: CASSGNQGYEQYF; cdr3_nt: TGCGCCAGCAGCGGAAACCAGGGTTACGAGCAGTACTTC
j_call: TRBJ2-7; d_call: -; clone_size: once; v_call: TRBV4-1; cdr3_aa: CASSPGGNSYEQYF; cdr3_nt: TGCGCCAGCAGCCCCGGGGGAAACTCCTACGAGCAGTACTTC
j_call: TRBJ2-7; d_call: -; clone_size: many; v_call: TRBV5-1; cdr3_aa: CASSLTTGSLYEQYF; cdr3_nt: TGCGCCAGCAGCTTAACCACAGGGTCCCTCTACGAGCAGTACTTC
j_call: TRBJ1-5; d_call: -; clone_size: -; v_call: TRBV7-9; cdr3_aa: CASSLASSSNQPQHF; cdr3_nt: TGTGCCAGCAGCTTAGCTTCCAGTAGCAATCAGCCCCAGCATTTT
j_call: TRBJ2-7; d_call: -; clone_size: few; v_call: TRBV7-9; cdr3_aa: CASSSLRYEQYF; cdr3_nt: TGTGCCAGCAGTTCTCTCCGATACGAGCAGTACTTC
j_call: TRBJ2-3; d_call: -; clone_size: -; v_call: TRBV7-9; cdr3_aa: CASSFSTTEPTDTQYF; cdr3_nt: TGTGCCAGCAGCTTTAGTACCACAGAACCCACAGATACGCAGTATTTT
j_call: TRBJ1-1; d_call: -; clone_size: -; v_call: TRBV19; cdr3_aa: CASLFNARDTEALF; cdr3_nt: TGTGCCAGTCTCTTTAATGCCAGGGACACTGAAGCTTTATTT
j_call: TRBJ2-1; d_call: TRBD2; clone_size: -; v_call: TRBV10-3; cdr3_aa: CAISEPLFLAGGVYNEQFF; cdr3_nt: TGTGCCATCAGTGAGCCTCTCTTTCTAGCGGGAGGCGTGTACAATGAGCAGTTCTTC
j_call: TRBJ1-1; d_call: TRBD1; clone_size: many; v_call: TRBV5-1; cdr3_aa: CASSLQGGNTEAFF; cdr3_nt: TGTGCCAGCAGTTTACAGGGGGGTAACACTGAAGCTTTCTTT
j_call: TRBJ2-7; d_call: -; clone_size: -; v_call: TRBV10-3; cdr3_aa: CAISELERSYEQYF; cdr3_nt: TGTGCCATCAGTGAGTTAGAAAGGAGCTACGAGCAGTACTTC